This T cell receptor (beta chain) was captured in a study of cytomegalovirus exposure and HLA in healthy donors (dated by TCRdb to 2016 to 2017). A note on the overall study: In an earlier analysis of approximately 640 of the donors, under 300 Gb of sequence data and about 110 million unique TCR beta sequences from 150 million to 200 million T cells were reported. Rather than drawing on any new phenotypic data, the later analysis identified candidate immune exposures from TCR beta sequences and the way those sequences occurred across donors. To study patterns of TCR occurrence, a later analysis re-analyzed previously published TCR beta repertoires from several hundred donors and added high-resolution HLA genotyping. Approximately 300 gigabases of sequencing data and roughly 81 million unique TCR sequences made up an early release that covered approximately 650 HLA-typed donors. High-throughput TCR immunosequencing, statistical association of individual TCRs with disease status, and machine learning were combined to predict cytomegalovirus infection status. On average, around 240,000 unique TCR beta nucleotide sequences were sequenced per donor among roughly 430 genotyped donors of the cohort, with approximately 18% of those sequences being non-productive. A later genetic analysis used genome-wide SNP genotypes for about 60% of the 666 donors, treating that subset as a discovery cohort. Typing coverage varied by locus: 629-630 donors for A, B, C, DRB1 and DQB1; more than 500 for DQA1; approximately 570 for DPA1; about 450 for DPB1. Using immunosequencing, the study profiled T cell repertoires from approximately 700 subjects and related those repertoires to cytomegalovirus serostatus. Donor age, sex, ethnicity and CMV serostatus were collected together with the repertoire data. The study aimed to test whether signatures of past pathogen exposure could be identified by cataloging public T cell receptors. HLA typing covered class I and class II loci at four-digit resolution. Of the 300 to 500 genotyped donors, over 80% were placed in the genetic ancestry cluster associated with self-reported Caucasian donors. Besides the first cohort of roughly 660 subjects, a separate validation cohort made up of 120 different subjects was used. An earlier analysis of 587 of the donors applied high-throughput TCR beta sequencing to assess whether each TCR beta V gene segment acted as functional or pseudogenic. All discovery cohort repertoires had been generated on a single sequencing platform. Four or five DR-DQ haplotypes were handled as single units for association and clustering, since linkage in the cohort was strong. Broad study findings and their caveats: In both the original and validation cohorts, the classifier was reported to diagnose cytomegalovirus status with high specificity and sensitivity. The study listed 150 to 200 TCR beta chains as associated with cytomegalovirus. Most TCR sequences were observed very rarely across donors, whereas some public TCRs were present in many individuals. Some IMGT-functional V segments, including TRBV6-2 and TRBV6-3, could not be distinguished by the 87-base-pair reads and were therefore excluded. An association between a missense DCLRE1C variant and V-gene and J-gene trimming of TCR beta chains was found in a later genetic analysis and replicated in an independent cohort. Most CMV-associated TCR beta chains appeared to be HLA-restricted in a later analysis, and the HLA associations seemed to be driven largely by CMV exposure. Compared with the 666-donor mean, donors in an Asian-associated ancestry cluster had fewer N-insertions in productive TCRs, according to a later genetic analysis. Linkage disequilibrium might explain the correlated functional status among segregating V segments, but an unknown experimental factor could not be excluded. The only immune exposure information available for the cohort was CMV serostatus. When HLA alleles, especially DR and DQ, strongly co-occurred, attributing TCR associations to individual alleles was difficult. The sequencing pipeline was judged likely to have produced a cluster of highly shared sequence variants as a technical artifact. According to a later analysis, parvovirus B19, influenza, CMV and Epstein-Barr virus appeared linked to several top co-occurrence clusters. According to the authors, the approach could potentially be generalized to other disease states and immunological phenotypes. Because HLA typing was missing for some donors at each locus, association tests included only the typed subset. The presence/absence analyses assumed that sequencing depth was roughly uniform across donors, and that assumption may not be true. A further reported finding was that TCR beta sequences accurately predicted the HLA-A and HLA-B alleles for most subjects in the first cohort. In a later analysis, around 17,000 TCR beta sequences were associated with specific HLA alleles at a false discovery rate of 0.05. Over 15 rarely observed V segments, including chromosome 9 orphons, were excluded from the earlier analysis of approximately 500 of the donors because counts were too low. A later analysis found that TCR association rates varied across HLA loci, with DRB1 alleles showing the most associated TCRs and HLA-C alleles the fewest. A few of the identified cytomegalovirus-associated TCR beta chains were confirmed in vitro to be specific for cytomegalovirus antigens. This cohort had only TCR beta chains sequenced, and the lack of alpha or paired-chain data limited which features could be detected. A later analysis found that HLA-associated TCR beta chains were more clonally expanded and had lower generation probabilities than equally common non-associated chains. Broadly in line with IMGT annotations, most TCR beta V segments showed up in productive rearrangements about 87% or about 30% of the time in an earlier analysis of approximately 640 of the donors.

As encoded in the germline V gene, CDR1 is SGHNT while CDR2 is YENEEA. Trimming takes 5 bases off V and 3 bases off J; junction bases not matched to a gene: 6. The CDR3 starts with the cysteine, ends with the phenylalanine, and has 14 residues. Only CDR3 DNA is held: 42 bases, read in frame from base 1. The method was the immunoSEQ multiplex PCR assay. The multiplex PCR relied on a mix of 60 forward primers for TCR Vbeta segments and 13 reverse primers for TCR Jbeta segments. The CDR3 region of rearranged TCR beta genes was amplified from genomic DNA by a multiplex PCR assay. Amplified TCR beta libraries were sequenced as 87-base-pair reads on the Illumina HiSeq System. Per the source publication's procedure: In a later analysis, roughly 80 million unique TCR beta chains were counted across the 500 to 700 repertoires, and around 10 million of these chains were shared by at least two donors. Raw reads were error-corrected and collapsed into unique sequences with a nearest-neighbor algorithm that merged closely related sequences to remove PCR and sequencing errors. CDR3 sequences were aligned to IMGT reference sequences to assign V, D and J gene segments. Each retained sequence needed at least a six-nucleotide match to both a V gene segment and a J gene segment. Rearrangements were classified as productive when the CDR3 lacked stop codons and remained in frame with V and J, and all other rearrangements were classified as non-productive. Following IMGT convention, CDR3 was defined as the stretch from the second conserved V-encoded cysteine up to the conserved J-encoded phenylalanine. In an earlier analysis of just under 600 of the donors, sequences lacking an unambiguous match to a single V gene segment were excluded. In an earlier analysis of a few hundred of the donors, V segments were called functional above 56.7% productive rearrangements and were called segregating when the between-donor standard deviation exceeded 5%. To diagnose cytomegalovirus status from the catalog of TCR beta chain sequences, a statistical classification framework was built. V and J gene assignment, in a later analysis, came from comparing TCR nucleotide sequences with IMGT/GENE-DB human TR gene sequences. Using the TCRdist pipeline, a later analysis assigned CDR3 sequences along with most-parsimonious VDJ recombination scenarios. In a later analysis, each TCR beta chain was defined by its CDR3 amino acid sequence together with its V-gene family, and reads lacking a unique V-gene family were excluded. In a later analysis, 550 to 650 highly shared, low-generation-probability nucleotide sequences were removed to address suspected cross-contamination and a sequencing artifact. A later analysis calculated a clonal expansion index for each public chain from normalized within-repertoire ranks of inferred template counts. Generation probabilities in a later analysis came from a VDJ recombination model fitted to out-of-frame rearrangements, and those results were checked against IGoR. In a later analysis, TCR-TCR, TCR-HLA and TCR-CMV co-occurrence was scored with hypergeometric tests, and a repertoire-size bias correction was applied to TCR pairs. False discovery rates were estimated in a later analysis by permuting HLA or CMV assignments 20 times. In a later analysis, co-occurring TCRs were grouped with DBSCAN, and TCRdist sequence similarity was added when clustering was performed within HLA-allele-positive subsets. Repertoires with fewer than 30,000 or more than 120,000 public chains were left out of co-occurrence clustering, as were about five repertoires with anomalous nucleotide sharing. TCRdb's version of the immuneACCESS table is confined to in-frame rearrangements and falls short of the full clone set. An unresolved V gene accounts for under half of the shortfall where checked; the remainder is of unknown origin. V, J and clone size derive from that table, while D and trimming were established from the DNA sequence. The sample includes roughly 190,000 clones, with 79% observed a single time. The ten top clones hold approximately 1.5% of the sample.

The cohort consisted of some 730 healthy bone marrow donors. At the time of sampling, every cohort member was nominally healthy, though immune exposures that went unrecorded were likely present. The donor was CMV seropositive and belonged to the group of over 250 seropositive cohort members. A peripheral blood sample was provided by each donor, and peripheral blood mononuclear cells were used for TCR beta sequencing. Genomic DNA extraction from the blood cell samples was performed with the Qiagen DNeasy Blood Extraction Kit. A word on this clone: The antigen this receptor binds is unknown. Base quality data are lacking; no much larger clone is found one base away.

The clonotype was recovered from a girl aged 10-17 years in good health and CMV-seropositive. This chain joins TRBV11-3 to TRBJ2-5, with 7 bases matching TRBD1. Sequenced sample: PBMCs. The DNA reads as follows: TGTGCCAGCAGCCGGTACGACAGGGAAGAGACCCAGTACTTC. It encodes CASSRYDREETQYF.